The clone carrying this TCR beta chain was recorded at least ten times. The target antigen is unknown. Samples came from axillary lymph nodes draining the breast cancer. This sample stems from a study of breast tumors, draining lymph nodes, adjacent tissues. Points from the study as a whole: The lymph node origin of tumor T cells was framed as consistent with a hypothesis, not demonstrated.

TCRdb reprocessed the multiplex PCR reads via MiXCR and lists one record per CDR3 protein. The sample includes 160,000 or so distinct CDR3 sequences, around a third of them seen just once. V lost 3 bases to trimming and J lost 3 bases, with 12 bases between them. The CDR3 is 14 amino acids. Germline lookup yields CDR1 KGHSH and CDR2 LQKENI. The material sequenced was axillary lymph node tissue. The chain links TRBV18 to TRBJ2-7; D is perhaps TRBD1 (6 bases). This sequence was found in a female donor with breast cancer. Some clones in this sample may be carry-over from other donors' samples. For the CDR3, the DNA is TGTGCCAGCTCACCTCTAGGGGGAATCTACGAGCAGTACTTC. This sequence encodes CASSPLGGIYEQYF. Full variable domain (missing parts from reference TRBV18 and TRBJ2-7): NAGVMQNPRHLVRRRGQEARLRCSPMKGHSHVYWYRQLPEEGLKFMVYLQKENIIDESGMPKERFSAEFPKEGPSILRIQQVVRGDSAAYFCASSPLGGIYEQYFGPGTRLTVT.